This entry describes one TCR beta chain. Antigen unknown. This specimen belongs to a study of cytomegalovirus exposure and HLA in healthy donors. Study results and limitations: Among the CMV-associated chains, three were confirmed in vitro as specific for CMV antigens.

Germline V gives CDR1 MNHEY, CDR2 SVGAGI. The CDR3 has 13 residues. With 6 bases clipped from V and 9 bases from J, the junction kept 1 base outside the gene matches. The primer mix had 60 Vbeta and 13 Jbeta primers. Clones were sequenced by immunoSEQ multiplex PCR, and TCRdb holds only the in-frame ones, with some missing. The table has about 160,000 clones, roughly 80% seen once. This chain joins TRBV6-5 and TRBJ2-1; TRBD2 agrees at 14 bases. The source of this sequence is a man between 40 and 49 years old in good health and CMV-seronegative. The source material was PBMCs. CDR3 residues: CASRGLAGVEQFF. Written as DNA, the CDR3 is TGTGCCAGCAGGGGACTAGCGGGGGTTGAGCAGTTCTTC.